This TCR beta chain originates from a study of blood T cells in healthy people across ages. The CDR3 sequence is 18 residues long. Trimming took 4 bases from V and 0 from J; bases not matched to a gene: 9. General study findings and limits: Diversity was estimated from one million T cells, and these estimates were considered underestimates. Unsorted PBMC material precluded a definitive naive versus antigen-experienced comparison.

Next came a second PCR, run for about 7 to 11 cycles, which used a sample-barcoded 5' primer along with a J-beta primer mix. TCRdb ran MiXCR on the 5' RACE reads and lists one entry per CDR3 protein. The table records about 1.8 million distinct CDR3 sequences, approximately 50% of them present only once. This clonotype has just a few counts. Its antigen is not identified. This TCR was recovered from a woman in her forties in good health. The chain links TRBV12-3 or TRBV12-4 to TRBJ2-4, with 10 bases aligning to TRBD2. Sequencing was carried out using blood. The DNA of the CDR3 is TGTGCCAGCAGTTCTTTAGCGGGGGGCCTCCTAGCCAAAAACATTCAGTACTTC. This gives the protein CASSSLAGGLLAKNIQYF.